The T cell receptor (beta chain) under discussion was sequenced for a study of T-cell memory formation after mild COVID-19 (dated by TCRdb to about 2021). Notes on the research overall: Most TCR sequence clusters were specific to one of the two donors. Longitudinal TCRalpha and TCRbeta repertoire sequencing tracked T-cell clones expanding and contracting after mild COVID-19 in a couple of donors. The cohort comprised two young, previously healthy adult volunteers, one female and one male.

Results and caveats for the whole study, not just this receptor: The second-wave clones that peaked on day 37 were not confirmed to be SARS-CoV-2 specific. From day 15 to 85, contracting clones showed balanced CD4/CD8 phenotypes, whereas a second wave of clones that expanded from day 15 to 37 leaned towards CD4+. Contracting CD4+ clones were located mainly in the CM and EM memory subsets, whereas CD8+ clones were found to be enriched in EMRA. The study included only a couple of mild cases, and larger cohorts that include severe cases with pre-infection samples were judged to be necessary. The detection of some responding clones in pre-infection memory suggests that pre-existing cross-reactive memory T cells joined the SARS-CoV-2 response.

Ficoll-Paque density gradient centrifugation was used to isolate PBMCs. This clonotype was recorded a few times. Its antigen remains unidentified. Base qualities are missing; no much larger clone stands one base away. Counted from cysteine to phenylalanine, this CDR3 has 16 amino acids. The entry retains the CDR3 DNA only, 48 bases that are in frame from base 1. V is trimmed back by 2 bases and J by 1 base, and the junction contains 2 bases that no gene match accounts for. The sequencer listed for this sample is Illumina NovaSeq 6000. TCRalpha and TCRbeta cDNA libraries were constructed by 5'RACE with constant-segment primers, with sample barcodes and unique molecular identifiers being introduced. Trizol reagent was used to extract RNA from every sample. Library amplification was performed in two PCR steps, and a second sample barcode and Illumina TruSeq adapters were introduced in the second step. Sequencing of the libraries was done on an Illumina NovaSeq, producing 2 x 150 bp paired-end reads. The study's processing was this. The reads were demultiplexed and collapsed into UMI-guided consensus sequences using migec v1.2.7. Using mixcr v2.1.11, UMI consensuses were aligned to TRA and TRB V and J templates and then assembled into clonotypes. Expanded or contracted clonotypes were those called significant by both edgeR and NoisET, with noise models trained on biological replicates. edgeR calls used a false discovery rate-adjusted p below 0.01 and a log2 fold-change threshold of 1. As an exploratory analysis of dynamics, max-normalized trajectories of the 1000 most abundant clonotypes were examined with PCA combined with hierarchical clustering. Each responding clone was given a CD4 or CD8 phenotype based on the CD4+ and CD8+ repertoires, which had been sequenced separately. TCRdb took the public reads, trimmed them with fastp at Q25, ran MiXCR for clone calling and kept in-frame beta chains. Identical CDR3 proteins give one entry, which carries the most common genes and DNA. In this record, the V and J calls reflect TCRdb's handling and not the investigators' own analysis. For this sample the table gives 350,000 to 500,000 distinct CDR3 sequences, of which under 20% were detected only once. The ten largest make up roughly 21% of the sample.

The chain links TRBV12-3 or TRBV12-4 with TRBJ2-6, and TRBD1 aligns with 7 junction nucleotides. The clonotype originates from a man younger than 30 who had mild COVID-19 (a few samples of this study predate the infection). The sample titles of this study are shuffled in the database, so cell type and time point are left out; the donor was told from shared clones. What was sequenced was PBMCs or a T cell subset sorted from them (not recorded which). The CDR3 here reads CASSLRGQSGANVLTF. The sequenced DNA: TGTGCCAGCAGTTTAAGGGGACAGTCTGGGGCCAACGTCCTGACTTTC.